This T cell receptor (beta chain) was profiled in a study of blood T cell repertoires in COVID-19. Authors' analysis steps: Reference gene primer amplification gave estimated nucleated cell counts. TCRdb's table, derived via immunoSEQ multiplex PCR, lists solely in-frame clones and lacks some. D and trimming come from the DNA, and the V and J calls and clone size come from that table. The sample has about 400,000 clones; roughly 90% are singletons. From germline, CDR1 is LNHDA and CDR2 SQIVND (reference sequence). V lost 5 bases, J lost 0 bases, and 11 bases stayed unmatched. This CDR3 contains 19 residues. All enrollees were about 18 to 89 years old and from roughly 26 US areas.

V and J are TRBV19 and TRBJ1-6; 9 bases are shared with TRBD1. The sequenced sample was PBMCs or T cells enriched from blood (not recorded which). The TCR comes from a woman aged 40-49 years with acute COVID-19. The CDR3 DNA reads TGTGCCAGTAGTCGAAGTTCCGGGACAGGGAGCTCCTATAATTCACCCCTCCACTTT. This sequence encodes CASSRSSGTGSSYNSPLHF.